Listed here are 13 T cell receptor beta chains from one sample, sequenced in a study of CD8 T cells in ankylosing spondylitis. TCRdb processed the 5' RACE reads anew with MiXCR; each CDR3 protein has one entry. Among 250,000 to 350,000 distinct CDR3 sequences, roughly 20% were seen once, and the ten largest hold roughly 7.4%. The sequencing sample was made of blood, either unsorted or a sorted T cell fraction (not recorded which). The receptors were sampled from a male donor with ankylosing spondylitis or in good health (not recorded which).

This clonotype was seen repeatedly, ten times or more. The chain couples TRBV7-9 to TRBJ1-2; weak D call: TRBD1 (5 bases). The CDR3 covers 14 residues. Trimming pared 1 base from V and 2 bases from J, leaving 8 bases between. CDR1 SEHNR and CDR2 FQNEAQ come from the germline V gene (reference sequence). CDR3 in amino acids: CASSLEGPNYGYTF. The CDR3 nucleotides read TGTGCCAGCAGCTTAGAGGGGCCCAACTATGGCTACACCTTC.

The chain couples TRBV10-3 to TRBJ2-7; TRBD1 matches 9 bases. With 2 bases clipped from V and 7 bases from J, the junction kept 6 bases outside the gene matches. This CDR3 is 14 amino acids long. Germline lookup yields CDR1 ENHRY and CDR2 SYGVKD. The CDR3 protein is CAISEGTGSGEQYV. CDR3 bases: TGTGCCATCAGTGAGGGGACAGGGTCCGGAGAGCAGTACGTC.

The J gene is TRBJ2-4, the V gene TRBV20-1; 8 bases agree with TRBD1. The germline V gene encodes CDR1 DFQATT and CDR2 SNEGSKA (reference sequence). V shed 4 bases, J shed 9 bases, and the junction held 8 bases outside the gene matches. The CDR3 loop spans 13 amino acids. The CDR3 region is CSAMPQGAIIQYF. The CDR3 DNA sequence: TGCAGTGCTATGCCTCAGGGGGCTATCATTCAGTACTTC.

The chain uses TRBV14 and TRBJ2-1; 15 bases fit TRBD2. V lost 3 bases and J lost 0; bases outside the gene matches: 9. The CDR3 spans 20 residues. The germline gives CDR1 SGHDN, CDR2 FVKESK. The CDR3 nucleotides are TGTGCCAGCAGCCACTTAGGACTAGCGGGGGGGCCATTCTCCTACAATGAGCAGTTCTTC. Its translation: CASSHLGLAGGPFSYNEQFF.

This clonotype was counted between two and nine times. The chain combines TRBV2 with TRBJ2-7; 11 nucleotides agree with TRBD1. The CDR3 is 12 amino acids. V was clipped by 2 bases and J by 12 bases; unmatched bases: 3. The germline gives CDR1 SNHLY, CDR2 FYNNEI. In DNA form, the CDR3 reads TGTGCCAGCAGTGAATGGACAGGGGGCTGGTACGTC. This codes for CASSEWTGGWYV.

This clonotype was picked up a small number of times. This chain connects TRBV5-1 to TRBJ2-1; D unclear. V was shortened by 7 bases and J by 0 bases, with 17 bases between the two germline ends. From germline, CDR1 is SGHRS and CDR2 YFSETQ. This CDR3 has 16 residues. CDR3 DNA sequence: TGCGCCAGCCGCCGGGCCCTAGACAACTCCTACAATGAGCAGTTCTTC. Residues: CASRRALDNSYNEQFF.

This clonotype was seen a single time. J is TRBJ2-7 and V is TRBV20-1; TRBD2 is a possible D gene (5 bases). The CDR3 covers 12 residues. Germline-derived CDR1 and CDR2 are DFQATT and SNEGSKA (reference sequence). The CDR3 DNA reads TGCAGTGCTAGAGGGCTAGACTACGAGCAGCACGTC. Translated, it gives CSARGLDYEQHV.

The chain carries TRBV5-1 and TRBJ2-2; a possible D gene is TRBD2 (5 bases). Per the germline V gene, CDR1 is SGHRS and CDR2 is YFSETQ. The CDR3 consists of 14 residues. V was trimmed by 1 base and J by 5 bases, leaving 9 bases between them. The chain's CDR3 is CASSLNSGTGELFF. The CDR3 region has the DNA TGCGCCAGCAGCTTGAACTCGGGGACCGGGGAGCTGTTTTTT.

The chain employs TRBV24-1 and TRBJ2-1; D is unclear. This CDR3 spans 11 amino acids. Between the trimmed V and J ends, which lost 2 bases and 7 bases, there was a span of 2 bases. From germline, CDR1 is KGHDR and CDR2 SFDVKD. The CDR3 DNA reads as TGTGCCACCAGTGATTCGAATGAGCAGTTCTTC. Its protein product is CATSDSNEQFF.

This clonotype was counted ten times or more. The CDR3 DNA is TGCGCCAGCAGCACGCAGGGCACCGGGGAGCTGTTTTTT. It translates to CASSTQGTGELFF. The rearrangement joins TRBV5-1 to TRBJ2-2; TRBD1 might be the D (5 bases). V was pared by 4 bases and J by 4 bases, with 8 bases between. Germline-derived CDR1 and CDR2 are SGHRS and YFSETQ. The CDR3 sequence is 13 residues long.

This clonotype was seen a handful of times. The V call is TRBV7-8, the J call TRBJ1-6; 7 bases line up with TRBD1. V gave up 5 bases and J gave up 7 bases; unmatched junction bases: 8. This CDR3 is built from 15 residues. Germline CDR1 SGHVS, CDR2 FQNEAQ. CDR3 sequence reads: CASSPQTGPNSPLHF. The CDR3 DNA is TGTGCCAGCAGCCCTCAGACAGGGCCGAATTCACCCCTCCACTTT.

Only a few counts were recorded for this clonotype. The J gene is TRBJ2-5, the V gene TRBV6-5; D possibly matches TRBD1 or TRBD2 (5 bases each). Trimming pared 0 bases from V and 5 bases from J, leaving 13 bases between. CDR3 length equals 15 residues. From germline, CDR1 is MNHEY and CDR2 SVGAGI. CDR3 nucleotide sequence: TGTGCCAGCAGTTACTCGTCTGGGGGTATGGAGACCCAGTACTTC. Protein product: CASSYSSGGMETQYF.

J is TRBJ2-5 and V is TRBV20-1, with 7 bases identical to TRBD2. The ends lost 6 bases at V and 6 bases at J; junction bases unmatched: 13. Germline V lookup: CDR1 DFQATT, CDR2 SNEGSKA (reference sequence). The CDR3 totals 14 residues. The CDR3 sequence: CSAPGRTSGKTQYF. CDR3 in DNA: TGCAGTGCCCCAGGGCGGACTAGTGGAAAGACCCAGTACTTC.